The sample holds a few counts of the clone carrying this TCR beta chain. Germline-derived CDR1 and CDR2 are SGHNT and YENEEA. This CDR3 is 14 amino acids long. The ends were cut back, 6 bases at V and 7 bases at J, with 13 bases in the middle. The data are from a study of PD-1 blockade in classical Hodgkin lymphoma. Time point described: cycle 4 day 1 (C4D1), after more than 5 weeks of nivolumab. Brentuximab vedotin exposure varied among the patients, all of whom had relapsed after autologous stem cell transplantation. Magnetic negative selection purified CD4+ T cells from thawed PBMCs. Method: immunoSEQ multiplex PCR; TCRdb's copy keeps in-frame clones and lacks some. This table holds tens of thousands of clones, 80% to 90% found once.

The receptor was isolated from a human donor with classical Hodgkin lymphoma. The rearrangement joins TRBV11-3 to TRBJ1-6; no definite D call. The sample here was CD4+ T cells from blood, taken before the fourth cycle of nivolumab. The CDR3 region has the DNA TGTGCCAGCAGTACCGACGGAGACAATTCACCCCTCCACTTT. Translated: CASSTDGDNSPLHF. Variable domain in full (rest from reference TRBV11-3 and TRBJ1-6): EAGVVQSPRYKIIEKKQPVAFWCNPISGHNTLYWYLQNLGQGPELLIRYENEEAVDDSQLPKDRFSAERLKGVDSTLKIQPAELGDSAVYLCASSTDGDNSPLHFGNGTRLTVT.